The present TCR beta chain was sequenced within a study of cytomegalovirus exposure and HLA in healthy donors. With 60 Vbeta and 13 Jbeta primers, the PCR was carried out. Some clones are missing from TCRdb's copy, which holds only in-frame ones; the method was immunoSEQ multiplex PCR. The data hold over 150,000 clones, with roughly three quarters observed a single time. Trimming shortened V by 0 bases and J by 4 bases, and 16 bases separated the two germline ends. The germline CDR1 and CDR2 sequences are SGHRS and YFSETQ. This CDR3 is built from 16 residues. The rearrangement links TRBV5-1 to TRBJ1-1; possibly TRBD1 for D (5 bases). Sequencing was done on a sample of PBMCs. The sequence was obtained from a young man in good health and CMV-seropositive. The CDR3 sequence is CASSLDKGMGGTEAFF. CDR3 nucleotides: TGCGCCAGCAGCTTGGATAAGGGGATGGGTGGCACTGAAGCTTTCTTT.